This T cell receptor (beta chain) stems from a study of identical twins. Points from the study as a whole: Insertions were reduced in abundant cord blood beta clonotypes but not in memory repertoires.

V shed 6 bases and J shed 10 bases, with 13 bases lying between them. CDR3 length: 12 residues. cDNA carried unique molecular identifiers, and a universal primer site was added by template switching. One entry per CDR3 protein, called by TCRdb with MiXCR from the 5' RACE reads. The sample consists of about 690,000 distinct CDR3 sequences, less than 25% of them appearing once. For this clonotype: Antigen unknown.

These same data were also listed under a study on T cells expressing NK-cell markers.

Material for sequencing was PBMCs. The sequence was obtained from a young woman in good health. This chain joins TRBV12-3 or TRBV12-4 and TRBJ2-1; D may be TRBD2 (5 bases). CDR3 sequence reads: CASSPRELEQFF. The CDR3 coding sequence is TGTGCCAGCAGCCCTAGGGAGTTAGAGCAGTTCTTC.